A few counts support the clone carrying this TCR beta chain. Antigen: not known. Noted time point: persistent/refractory GD, antithyroid drugs over 5 years with positive TRAb. PBMCs were the source of the RNA used for TCR sequencing. Graves' disease diagnosis used American Thyroid Association guidelines. CDR3 regions were amplified by Arm-PCR using iRepertoire HTBI primers to build TCR beta libraries. MiXCR, applied by TCRdb to the multiplex PCR reads, yields one record per CDR3 protein. The sample carries roughly 400,000 distinct CDR3 sequences, less than 25% recorded once. The sample originates from a study of regulatory T cells in long-lasting Graves disease. CDR3 length: 17 residues. After removal of 3 bases from V and 6 bases from J, the junction contained 11 bases not matched to a gene. Germline CDR1 MNHEY, CDR2 SVGEGT. Study-wide results and limits: Newly diagnosed Graves' patients exceeded persistent ones in TCR diversity.

Specimen: peripheral blood mononuclear cells (PBMCs), collected when the disease was refractory, from a patient treated with antithyroid drugs. The V and J genes are TRBV6-2 or TRBV6-3 and TRBJ2-2; TRBD2 matches 9 bases. This TCR was recovered from a female donor with Graves disease. CDR3 protein: CASSYSVLAGAAGELFF. The CDR3 DNA reads as TGTGCCAGCAGTTATTCCGTATTAGCGGGAGCGGCCGGGGAGCTGTTTTTT.